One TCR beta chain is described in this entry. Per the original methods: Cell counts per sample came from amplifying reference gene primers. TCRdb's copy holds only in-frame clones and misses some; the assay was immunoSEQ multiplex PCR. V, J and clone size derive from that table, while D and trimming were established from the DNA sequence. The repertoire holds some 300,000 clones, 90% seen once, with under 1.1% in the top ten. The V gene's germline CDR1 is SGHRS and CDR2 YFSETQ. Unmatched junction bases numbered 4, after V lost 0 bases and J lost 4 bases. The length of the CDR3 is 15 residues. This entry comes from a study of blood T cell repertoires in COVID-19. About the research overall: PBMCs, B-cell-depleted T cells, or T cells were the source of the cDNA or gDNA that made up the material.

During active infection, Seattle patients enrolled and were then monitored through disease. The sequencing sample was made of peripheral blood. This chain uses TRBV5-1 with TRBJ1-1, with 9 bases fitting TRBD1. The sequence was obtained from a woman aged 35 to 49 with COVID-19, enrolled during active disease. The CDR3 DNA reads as TGCGCCAGCAGCTTGGCCGGGACAGGGACCACTGAAGCTTTCTTT. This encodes CASSLAGTGTTEAFF.